This T cell receptor (beta chain) was recovered during a study of CD8+CD57+ T cells in acquired aplastic anemia. Study details: Isolated CD4+ and CD8+ cells, once sorted, yielded DNA averaging around 2.9 ug.

Genomic DNA acted as the template from which TCR beta VDJ combination and CDR3 sequence profiling were carried out. Via MiXCR, TCRdb re-called the reads, giving one row per CDR3 protein. The sample lists just over 400,000 distinct CDR3 sequences, under 80% occurring once. The V gene's germline CDR1 is SGHTA and CDR2 FQGNSA. The CDR3 is 13 residues long, counting both termini. As concerns this clonotype: This is likely a read error, given that the CDR3 carries no conserved phenylalanine or tryptophan at its end. No DNA is shown, since the ends of the CDR3 on it are uncertain; the CDR3 is the one TCRdb lists.

This sequence joins TRBV7-2 and TRBJ1-1; TRBD1 reflects the table's D call only, with no check against the DNA. Sequences were obtained from sorted CD4+, CD8+, or CD8+CD57+ T cells (not recorded which) from PBMCs. The receptor was isolated from a human donor in good health, serving as a control. CDR3 region: CASSSPRPSGEGN.